The 24 T cell receptor beta chains below come from one sample, sequenced in a study of monozygotic twins with inflammatory bowel disease. From its re-call of the 5' RACE reads, TCRdb lists each CDR3 protein once, without DNA. Recorded here are 85,000 to 110,000 distinct CDR3 sequences; the top ten clones represent roughly 1.8%. Sequencing used blood. The source of these receptors is a human donor with ulcerative colitis or Crohn's disease, or a healthy co-twin of an affected twin (not recorded which).

The chain combines TRBV20-1 with TRBJ2-7; the TCRdb D gene call, TRBD1, has no DNA to confirm it. The germline V gene encodes CDR1 DFQATT and CDR2 SNEGSKA (reference sequence). This CDR3 comprises 13 residues. Here the CDR3 reads CSARVRPLGEQYF.

The chain couples TRBV3-1 to TRBJ2-6. This CDR3 spans 14 amino acids. CDR1 is LGHDT, CDR2 YNNKEL, per germline (reference sequence). The CDR3 reads CASSSSTGANVLTF.

The gene calls are TRBV7-2 and TRBJ2-3; TCRdb calls TRBD2, which cannot be checked without DNA. The CDR3 is 16 residues long. Per the germline V gene, CDR1 is SGHTA and CDR2 is FQGNSA. CDR3 protein: CASSPNPAGLTDTQYF.

This chain links TRBV20-1 with TRBJ1-5; TCRdb selects TRBD1, and the lack of DNA leaves this call unchecked. The germline V gene has CDR1 DFQATT and CDR2 SNEGSKA (reference sequence). The CDR3 sequence is 16 residues long. The CDR3 loop reads CSAYPGQEYSNQPQHF.

The chain carries TRBV30 and TRBJ1-4; TCRdb calls TRBD1, which cannot be checked without DNA. The V gene's germline CDR1 is GTSNPN and CDR2 SVGIG (reference sequence). The CDR3 covers 13 residues. The CDR3 spells CAWSLGGIGELFF. Supplemented by reference TRBV30 and TRBJ1-4, the full variable domain reads SQTIHQWPATLVQPVGSPLSLECTVEGTSNPNLYWYRQAAGRGLQLLFYSVGIGQISSEVPQNLSASRPQDRQFILSSKKLLLSDSGFYLCAWSLGGIGELFFGSGTQLSVL.

The V gene is TRBV6-5, the J gene TRBJ1-6. This CDR3 spans 16 amino acids. Germline CDR1 MNHEY, CDR2 SVGAGI. The CDR3 loop reads CASSSGTQWGHSPLHF.

The chain uses TRBV5-4 and TRBJ2-4; TCRdb names TRBD2, which stays unverified in the absence of DNA. Germline-derived CDR1 and CDR2 are SGHNT and YYREEE (reference sequence). CDR3 length: 16 amino acids. CDR3 sequence reads: CASSGRGGYVKNIQYF.

V usage is TRBV7-9 and J usage is TRBJ2-1; the D call from TCRdb, TRBD1, cannot be confirmed without DNA. This CDR3 is 15 amino acids long. Germline CDR1 is SEHNR and CDR2 is FQNEAQ (reference sequence). CDR3 region: CASSWGSGLYNEQFF.

The chain combines TRBV7-9 with TRBJ2-7; the TRBD2 assignment by TCRdb is unverifiable without DNA. CDR3 length: 15 amino acids. Germline V gene lookup returns CDR1 SEHNR and CDR2 FQNEAQ (reference sequence). CDR3 sequence: CASSSELGQAYEQYF.

The chain employs TRBV5-4 and TRBJ1-2; as DNA is missing, the TRBD1 call by TCRdb cannot be tested. From germline, CDR1 is SGHNT and CDR2 YYREEE (reference sequence). The CDR3 covers 14 residues. The CDR3 loop reads CASSLRQGSYGYIF.

This sequence joins TRBV24-1 and TRBJ2-5. The CDR3 runs 16 residues. Germline values: CDR1 KGHDR, CDR2 SFDVKD. The CDR3 spells CATSDFKGVSKETQYF.

The chain carries TRBV20-1 and TRBJ2-1. The CDR3 is 12 residues long. The V gene's germline CDR1 is DFQATT and CDR2 SNEGSKA (reference sequence). The CDR3 sequence is CSAPSGGNEQFF.

This chain links TRBV9 with TRBJ2-1; TCRdb calls TRBD2, which cannot be checked without DNA. Germline CDR1 is SGDLS and CDR2 is YYNGEE. CDR3 length equals 13 residues. CDR3 protein: CASSVSPSNEQFF.

The V and J genes are TRBV19 and TRBJ1-5. CDR1 LNHDA and CDR2 SQIVND come from the germline V gene (reference sequence). The CDR3 runs to 13 residues. This CDR3 reads CARRLMRNQPQHF. Full variable domain (remainder filled in from reference TRBV19 and TRBJ1-5): DGGITQSPKYLFRKEGQNVTLSCEQNLNHDAMYWYRQDPGQGLRLIYYSQIVNDFQKGDIAEGYSVSREKKESFPLTVTSAQKNPTAFYLCARRLMRNQPQHFGDGTRLSIL.

The gene calls are TRBV24-1 and TRBJ2-7; TCRdb picks TRBD1, but there is no DNA to check that call. Looked up from germline, CDR1 is KGHDR and CDR2 is SFDVKD. CDR3 length: 14 residues. The chain's CDR3 is CATSDPRSVYEQYF.

V is TRBV20-1 and J is TRBJ2-1; TCRdb selects TRBD2, and the lack of DNA leaves this call unchecked. The CDR3 length is 15 residues. Germline V lookup: CDR1 DFQATT, CDR2 SNEGSKA (reference sequence). The CDR3 protein is CSAIRAGEVYNEQFF.

V is TRBV15 and J is TRBJ2-2. Looked up from germline, CDR1 is LNHNV and CDR2 is YYDKDF (reference sequence). The CDR3 extends over 17 amino acids. CDR3 loop: CATSRDHESENTGELFF.

The chain is built from TRBV3-1 and TRBJ1-5; with no DNA, the TCRdb D assignment of TRBD1 cannot be verified. The CDR3 loop spans 15 amino acids. CDR1 is LGHDT and CDR2 is YNNKEL in the germline V gene (reference sequence). The CDR3 region is CASSAGQGSRQPQHF.

The chain employs TRBV7-2 and TRBJ2-2; there is no DNA to check the TCRdb D call of TRBD1. The CDR3 consists of 16 residues. Germline assignment: CDR1 SGHTA and CDR2 FQGNSA. CDR3: CASSLVVRGTGGELFF. The full variable domain, completed using reference TRBV7-2 and TRBJ2-2, is GAGVSQSPSNKVTEKGKDVELRCDPISGHTALYWYRQSLGQGLEFLIYFQGNSAPDKSGLPSDRFSAERTGGSVSTLTIQRTQQEDSAVYLCASSLVVRGTGGELFFGEGSRLTVL.

V usage is TRBV9 and J usage is TRBJ2-1. From germline, CDR1 is SGDLS and CDR2 YYNGEE. This CDR3 spans 11 amino acids. CDR3 residues: CASKRDNEQFF. Combining the CDR3 with reference TRBV9 and TRBJ2-1 gives the whole variable domain DSGVTQTPKHLITATGQRVTLRCSPRSGDLSVYWYQQSLDQGLQFLIQYYNGEERAKGNILERFSAQQFPDLHSELNLSSLELGDSALYFCASKRDNEQFFGPGTRLTVL.

The V and J genes are TRBV20-1 and TRBJ2-1; TCRdb's assignment of TRBD1 cannot be checked, as there is no DNA. Germline-derived CDR1 and CDR2 are DFQATT and SNEGSKA (reference sequence). This CDR3 is built from 14 residues. This CDR3 is CSAIRAANYNEQFF.

The chain's CDR3 is CASSLALSGGRETQYF. The V and J genes are TRBV5-1 and TRBJ2-5; TCRdb's assignment of TRBD2 cannot be checked, as there is no DNA. Looked up from germline, CDR1 is SGHRS and CDR2 is YFSETQ. The CDR3 spans 16 residues.

J is TRBJ2-3 and V is TRBV9; TCRdb's D call of TRBD2 is untestable without DNA. Per the germline V gene, CDR1 is SGDLS and CDR2 is YYNGEE. The length of the CDR3 is 16 residues. CDR3 amino acids: CASSVVAGGPTDTQYF.

This chain links TRBV7-9 with TRBJ2-7; the D call of TRBD1 rests on TCRdb alone, since no DNA is present to check it. Germline loops: CDR1 SEHNR, CDR2 FQNEAQ (reference sequence). The CDR3 has 17 residues. The CDR3 region is CASSLAAGEIRSYEQYF.